This T cell receptor (beta chain) came from a study of T cell repertoires in cytomegalovirus infection. About the study: Epitope selection comprised recently identified HLA-C-restricted CMV epitopes and well-studied HLA-B-restricted CMV epitopes. Both CMV infection and a matching HLA type were indicated by public TCR beta signatures. Study observations and caveats: Ex vivo, HLA-C-restricted CMV-specific TCR beta clonotypes prevailed over the rest of the response.

There are a few counts of this clonotype. The antigen remains undetermined. TCRdb reprocessed the reads with MiXCR, giving one entry per CDR3 protein. The sample has hundreds of thousands of distinct CDR3 sequences, roughly 42% seen once. Trimming took off 4 bases at V and 2 bases at J, with 15 bases between the two ends. This CDR3 spans 15 amino acids. The source of this sequence is a human donor in good health (CMV status not recorded). Some clones in this sample may be carry-over from other donors' samples. The material was cultured PBMCs, obtained from culture after CMV antigen stimulation. This rearrangement joins TRBV12-3 or TRBV12-4 to TRBJ2-7; a weak D match, TRBD2 (5 bases). The CDR3 is CASSWWGENPYEQYF. The CDR3 DNA reads as TGTGCCAGCAGTTGGTGGGGAGAAAACCCCTACGAGCAGTACTTC.